One and the same sample provided the 5 T cell receptor beta chains below, sequenced in a study of blood T cell repertoires in COVID-19. Data came from immunoSEQ multiplex PCR; TCRdb stores just in-frame clones and leaves some out. This table has approximately 170,000 clones, more than 75% appearing once. The sample comprised peripheral blood. The receptors shown here come from a man aged 18-30 years with active or convalescent COVID-19.

The chain links TRBV11-2 to TRBJ2-1; 8 bases agree with TRBD1. Germline V lookup: CDR1 SGHAT, CDR2 FQNNGV. The CDR3 sequence is 14 residues long. V lost 7 bases, J lost 10 bases, and 12 bases stayed unmatched. The CDR3 sequence: CASTQGAGLGEQFF. DNA of the CDR3: TGTGCCAGCACTCAGGGGGCGGGGTTGGGCGAGCAGTTCTTC.

The chain has TRBV6-5 and TRBJ2-7, with 13 bases identical to TRBD2. V was pared by 8 bases and J by 5 bases, with 9 bases of the junction left unmatched. CDR3 size: 15 residues. CDR1 is MNHEY, CDR2 SVGAGI, per germline. The DNA of the CDR3 is TGTGCCAGCCGCACTAGCGGGAGGGCAGGAAACGAGCAGTACTTC. Translation: CASRTSGRAGNEQYF.

V and J are TRBV5-4 and TRBJ2-5; TRBD2 aligns across 11 bases. The CDR3 runs to 17 residues. Germline lookup yields CDR1 SGHNT and CDR2 YYREEE (reference sequence). The V and J ends lost 4 bases and 5 bases, in that order; junction bases with no gene match: 13. The CDR3 reads CASSPDQIAGGRETQYF. The CDR3 nucleotides read TGTGCCAGCAGCCCGGACCAGATAGCGGGGGGGCGGGAGACCCAGTACTTC.

The J gene is TRBJ2-1, the V gene TRBV28, with a possible D match to TRBD2 (5 bases). The ends were cut back, 6 bases at V and 7 bases at J, with 10 bases in the middle. Germline assignment: CDR1 MDHEN and CDR2 SYDVKM. CDR3 length equals 12 residues. CDR3 nucleotide sequence: TGTGCCAGCAGCCCACAGCGGAATGAGCAGTTCTTC. It encodes CASSPQRNEQFF.

The chain links TRBV24-1 to TRBJ2-2; TRBD2 is a possible D gene (5 bases). V shed 2 bases and J shed 6 bases, with 15 bases lying between them. Germline CDR1 and CDR2: KGHDR and SFDVKD. The CDR3 has 16 residues. CDR3 loop: CATSDSRARRSGELFF. The DNA for the CDR3 is TGTGCCACCAGTGATTCAAGGGCGAGGAGGTCCGGGGAGCTGTTTTTT.